These 18 T cell receptor beta chains were sequenced from one sample in a study of shared clonotypes between healthy human individuals. Assay: immunoSEQ multiplex PCR; the TCRdb copy retains only in-frame clones and omits some. Among roughly 2.2 million clones, 90% to 95% were seen once, and the ten largest hold under 0.45%. The sequenced material came from naive CD4+ T cells from PBMCs. Subset indicated: CD45RA+ positively selected. The receptors here all came from a man aged 18 to 29 in good health. Some clones in this sample may be carry-over from other donors' samples.

The CDR3 DNA follows: TGTGCCAGCAACACAAGTCCCCTCACCGGGGAGCTGTTTTTT. This codes for CASNTSPLTGELFF. The chain links TRBV9 to TRBJ2-2; D not resolved. The CDR3 runs 14 residues. Germline CDR1 SGDLS, CDR2 YYNGEE. V was cut by 6 bases and J by 4 bases, with 13 bases left in between.

The chain joins TRBV4-1 to TRBJ2-3, with D unclear. Germline V CDR1 and CDR2: MGHRA, YSYEKL. Between the trimmed V and J ends, which lost 2 bases and 0 bases, there was a span of 9 bases. This CDR3 comprises 15 residues. The CDR3 is CASSQTWPSTDTQYF. CDR3 nucleotides: TGCGCCAGCAGCCAAACATGGCCCAGCACAGATACGCAGTATTTT.

This sequence joins TRBV6-5 and TRBJ2-7, with D possibly TRBD2 on 5 matching bases. The CDR3 has 15 residues. Germline loops: CDR1 MNHEY, CDR2 SVGAGI. The ends were cut back, 6 bases at V and 4 bases at J, with 19 bases in the middle. The CDR3 DNA sequence: TGTGCCAGCAGGGAGAGGGCCGAGGAAGGGTACGAGCAGTACTTC. It yields the protein CASRERAEEGYEQYF.

As regards this clone: The same CDR3 arises from other DNA sequences in this sample as well. The chain carries TRBV2 and TRBJ1-5; D ambiguous. This CDR3 comprises 14 residues. The V end lost 3 bases, the J end lost 3 bases, and 9 bases lay between the germline ends. CDR1 and CDR2 (germline): SNHLY, FYNNEI. The CDR3 sequence: CASSERQLNQPQHF. The CDR3 nucleotides are TGTGCCAGCAGTGAGAGGCAGCTCAATCAGCCCCAGCATTTT.

This chain links TRBV7-9 with TRBJ2-5, with 7 bases identical to TRBD2. The CDR3 extends over 15 amino acids. The V gene's germline CDR1 is SEHNR and CDR2 FQNEAQ (reference sequence). J gave up 2 bases and V 8 bases, and 11 bases lay outside the gene matches. CDR3 sequence: CASRREGLPQETQYF. CDR3 nucleotides: TGTGCCAGCCGACGAGAGGGACTACCGCAAGAGACCCAGTACTTC.

J is TRBJ2-1 and V is TRBV27; D is undetermined. The CDR3 is 13 amino acids. The V gene's germline CDR1 is MNHEY and CDR2 SMNVEV (reference sequence). V was clipped by 4 bases and J by 0 bases, with 4 bases between them. CDR3 bases: TGTGCCAGCAGTTGGGGCTCCTACAATGAGCAGTTCTTC. Protein sequence: CASSWGSYNEQFF.

The V and J genes are TRBV25-1 and TRBJ2-1, with 15 positions matching TRBD2. Germline V gene data show CDR1 as MGHDK and CDR2 as SYGVNS. Unmatched junction bases numbered 6, after V lost 2 bases and J lost 7 bases. This CDR3 spans 17 amino acids. For the CDR3, the DNA is TGTGCCAGCAGTGAAGTTTACGGGACTAGCGGGAGGAATGAGCAGTTCTTC. Translated: CASSEVYGTSGRNEQFF.

The J gene is TRBJ2-7, the V gene TRBV18; D call uncertain. The CDR3 has 13 residues. V was cut by 6 bases and J by 0 bases, with 9 bases left in between. CDR1 is KGHSH, CDR2 LQKENI, per germline. CDR3 nucleotides: TGTGCCAGCTCCCGACAAACCTCCTACGAGCAGTACTTC. This codes for CASSRQTSYEQYF.

The sample holds one count of this clone. The chain couples TRBV4-1 to TRBJ2-1; 9 bases map to TRBD2. V lost 4 bases and J lost 5; bases outside the gene matches: 12. The CDR3 is 17 residues long. Germline CDR1 MGHRA, CDR2 YSYEKL. The CDR3: CASSRRTGTSTDNEQFF. The CDR3 DNA reads as TGCGCCAGCAGCCGAAGAACCGGGACTAGCACCGACAATGAGCAGTTCTTC.

This sequence joins TRBV18 and TRBJ1-2; no clear D gene. V lost 5 bases and J 8 bases, leaving 21 bases between the germline ends. The CDR3 is 15 residues long. Per the germline V gene, CDR1 is KGHSH and CDR2 is LQKENI. CDR3 amino acids: CASSSTTITTRGYTF. CDR3 sequence (DNA): TGTGCCAGCTCATCAACAACTATTACGACACGAGGCTACACCTTC.

J is TRBJ1-1 and V is TRBV7-8; D not resolved. The germline gives CDR1 SGHVS, CDR2 FQNEAQ. Trimming shortened V by 4 bases and J by 4 bases, and 19 bases separated the two germline ends. CDR3 size: 16 residues. CDR3: CASSYQMGQTSTEAFF. DNA of the CDR3: TGTGCCAGCAGCTATCAGATGGGTCAGACCAGCACTGAAGCTTTCTTT.

This chain uses TRBV28 with TRBJ1-2; D unresolved. Trimming shortened V by 2 bases and J by 4 bases, and 14 bases separated the two germline ends. Germline CDR1 is MDHEN and CDR2 is SYDVKM. This CDR3 has 15 amino acids. The CDR3 nucleotides are TGTGCCAGCAGTTTAGGGCCAGTAAACCTCTATGGCTACACCTTC. Its protein product is CASSLGPVNLYGYTF.

Concerning this clone itself: Other nucleotide sequences in the sample specify the same CDR3. This chain uses TRBV20-1 with TRBJ1-4; D perhaps matches TRBD1 (5 bases). The CDR3 has 11 residues. CDR1 and CDR2 (germline): DFQATT, SNEGSKA (reference sequence). Trimming cost V 5 bases and J 8 bases, with 9 bases left between them. The CDR3 protein is CSAPKGEKLFF. In DNA, the CDR3 is TGCAGTGCTCCTAAGGGGGAAAAACTGTTTTTT.

The chain is built from TRBV9 and TRBJ2-3, with TRBD2 matching over 7 bases. The CDR3 has 13 amino acids. The ends lost 6 bases at V and 4 bases at J; junction bases unmatched: 5. Germline V gene sequence: CDR1 SGDLS, CDR2 YYNGEE. CDR3 in amino acids: CASTRDYPDTQYF. CDR3 coding DNA: TGTGCCAGCACCCGGGACTACCCAGATACGCAGTATTTT.

This rearrangement joins TRBV11-2 to TRBJ2-5; weak D call: TRBD2 (6 bases). Trimming pared 3 bases from V and 4 bases from J, leaving 15 bases between. The CDR3 runs 15 residues. Germline CDR1 and CDR2: SGHAT and FQNNGV. CDR3 sequence (DNA): TGTGCCAGCAGCTTTAGCGGTAGAGGGTCAGAGACCCAGTACTTC. This sequence encodes CASSFSGRGSETQYF.

This chain uses TRBV2 with TRBJ1-2, with 7 bases matching TRBD1. CDR3 length equals 14 residues. Germline-derived CDR1 and CDR2 are SNHLY and FYNNEI. The V and J ends lost 4 bases and 4 bases, in that order; junction bases with no gene match: 6. CDR3 in amino acids: CASSATRDSYGYTF. The CDR3 nucleotides read TGTGCCAGCAGTGCAACTCGGGACAGCTATGGCTACACCTTC.

V usage is TRBV2 and J usage is TRBJ1-4; 7 bases are shared with TRBD1. Germline CDR1 is SNHLY and CDR2 is FYNNEI. This CDR3 region has 15 residues. Trimming cost V 6 bases and J 0 bases; bases outside gene matches: 4. CDR3 protein: CASSGQAPTNEKLFF. Written as DNA, the CDR3 is TGTGCCAGCAGCGGACAGGCTCCAACTAATGAAAAACTGTTTTTT.

This clone was found a few times. CDR3 sequence reads: CASSSGQATNEKLFF. In nucleotides, the CDR3 is TGCGCCAGCAGCTCGGGACAGGCAACTAATGAAAAACTGTTTTTT. The J gene is TRBJ1-4, the V gene TRBV5-1, with 8 bases matching TRBD1. V lost 3 bases to trimming and J lost 0 bases; unmatched junction nucleotides: 1. Germline V CDR1 and CDR2: SGHRS, YFSETQ. The CDR3 extends over 15 amino acids.